This paragraph reports one TCR beta chain. These data are taken from a study of CD8+ T cells in alopecia areata. About the research overall: For the treated group, dosing was oral tofacitinib at 5 to 10 mg twice daily.

Alopecia areata patients had lesional scalp punch biopsies and peripheral blood taken from them. Sorting of PBMCs yielded the CD4+ and CD8+ T cells. Sequencing used cDNA as its template, made by extracting RNA and reverse transcribing it. TCRdb keeps only in-frame clones here, not all; method: immunoSEQ multiplex PCR. The repertoire has about 98,000 clones, over 40% of them found once; the top ten carry almost 0.8%. CDR1 is SNHLY and CDR2 is FYNNEI in the germline V gene. The CDR3 runs to 13 residues. After removal of 3 bases from V and 12 bases from J, the junction contained 2 bases not matched to a gene.

Sample: CD4+ T cells sorted from blood. The chain combines TRBV2 with TRBJ2-1, with 13 bases lining up with TRBD2. The receptor's source is a human donor with alopecia areata. CDR3 DNA: TGTGCCAGCAGTGAGGGACTAGCGGGGTCGCAGTTCTTC. Amino acid sequence: CASSEGLAGSQFF.